These 10 T cell receptor beta chains were all obtained from the same sample, sequenced in a study of Graves' ophthalmopathy and Graves' hyperthyroidism. As the template, RNA transcripts were used to amplify TCR beta CDR3 regions. HTBI-primed first-round RT-PCR preceded second-round multiplex PCR. In TCRdb, the multiplex PCR reads were re-called with MiXCR into one record per CDR3 protein. The sample has 450,000 to 600,000 distinct CDR3 sequences, approximately 37% seen once. Sequenced: peripheral blood or thyroid tissue (not recorded which). The receptors shown here come from an adult man with Graves' hyperthyroidism.

This clonotype showed up just a few times. This rearrangement joins TRBV20-1 to TRBJ2-3; 10 bases align to TRBD2. The CDR3 totals 16 residues. V lost 6 bases to trimming and J lost 1 base; unmatched junction nucleotides: 10. In germline, CDR1 is DFQATT, CDR2 SNEGSKA (reference sequence). The DNA of the CDR3 is TGCAGTGCACATCAACTAGCGGGAAGGGGCACAGATACGCAGTATTTT. Translated: CSAHQLAGRGTDTQYF.

In regard to this clonotype: A much larger clonotype is one base distant, so this may be a read error. Because it lacks the conserved phenylalanine or tryptophan at the end, this CDR3 is likely a read error. The genes are TRBV20-1 and TRBJ1-1; no firm D call. Between the trimmed V and J ends, which lost 5 bases and 2 bases, there was a span of 21 bases. The CDR3 is 16 amino acids. Germline V gene data show CDR1 as DFQATT and CDR2 as SNEGSKA (reference sequence). The CDR3 DNA follows: TGCAGTGCTCACGACGGAGGGTTTCAGGAAAACACTGAAGCTTTCCTT. It codes for CSAHDGGFQENTEAFL.

This clonotype occurred once. The rearrangement links TRBV25-1 to TRBJ2-5; 9 bases are shared with TRBD2. V lost 6 bases, J lost 9 bases, and 8 bases stayed unmatched. Per the germline V gene, CDR1 is MGHDK and CDR2 is SYGVNS. The CDR3 runs 13 residues. CDR3 nucleotide sequence: TGTGCCAGCAGGGTTAGCGGGGGTGAGGCCCAGTACTTC. This encodes CASRVSGGEAQYF.

This clonotype was picked up many times. The gene calls are TRBV10-3 and TRBJ2-7, with TRBD2 identical over 11 bases. V dropped 4 bases and J dropped 1; count of bases not matched to a gene: 6. Looked up from germline, CDR1 is ENHRY and CDR2 is SYGVKD. There are 16 residues in the CDR3. CDR3 in amino acids: CAISGGLAATSYEQYF. In nucleotides, the CDR3 is TGTGCCATCAGTGGGGGACTAGCGGCGACTTCCTACGAGCAGTACTTC.

This clonotype was found many times. The chain employs TRBV29-1 and TRBJ1-4, with D possibly matching TRBD1 (6 bases). Germline CDR1 and CDR2: SQVTM and ANQGSEA. This CDR3 spans 12 amino acids. The V end lost 7 bases, the J end lost 7 bases, and 13 bases lay between the germline ends. The CDR3 sequence: CSASTGSEKLFF. In DNA, the CDR3 is TGCAGCGCAAGTACAGGGAGTGAAAAACTGTTTTTT.

As regards this clonotype: Germline is not matched at one junction end, which may reflect a read error. The V and J genes are TRBV9 and TRBJ1-6; D is undetermined. The germline V gene encodes CDR1 SGDLS and CDR2 YYNGEE. CDR3 size: 16 residues. The CDR3 is CASSVVPGSYNSPLHF. The CDR3 bases are TGTGCCAGCAGCGTAGTTCCGGGCTCCTACAATTCACCCCTCCACTTT.

The sample holds many counts of this clonotype. The chain combines TRBV10-2 with TRBJ2-5; TRBD2 agrees at 9 bases. V shed 4 bases and J 4 bases; nucleotides not matched to a gene: 7. The CDR3 runs 15 residues. Germline lookup yields CDR1 WSHSY and CDR2 SAAADI. The CDR3 sequence: CASSAGTSTIETQYF. CDR3 sequence (DNA): TGCGCCAGCAGTGCCGGGACTAGCACGATAGAGACCCAGTACTTC.

J is TRBJ1-5 and V is TRBV29-1; D not resolved. CDR1 and CDR2 (germline): SQVTM, ANQGSEA. Trimming removed 6 bases from V and 14 bases from J, with 14 bases in between. This CDR3 has 10 residues. CDR3 in DNA: TGCAGCGTGGAGATCAGCCCCGAGCATTTT. Its protein is CSVEISPEHF.

This clonotype appeared many times. The V gene is TRBV3-1, the J gene TRBJ2-5; 7 bases agree with TRBD2. The germline CDR1 and CDR2 sequences are LGHDT and YNNKEL (reference sequence). The CDR3 covers 15 residues. V was pared by 5 bases and J by 4 bases, with 10 bases of the junction left unmatched. The CDR3 spells CASSKDSGGGETQYF. CDR3 nucleotides: TGTGCCAGCAGCAAGGACTCGGGGGGAGGAGAGACCCAGTACTTC.

This clonotype was observed at least ten times. CDR3 protein: CATSRDGRNEAFF. The CDR3 DNA sequence: TGTGCCACCAGCAGAGATGGGAGGAACGAAGCTTTCTTT. V and J are TRBV15 and TRBJ1-1; D remains unclear. Deletions cut 0 bases from V and 8 bases from J, with 10 bases between. From germline, CDR1 is LNHNV and CDR2 YYDKDF (reference sequence). The CDR3 length is 13 residues.